These T cell receptor beta chains were read from a single sample in a study of blood T cell repertoires in COVID-19. Clones were sequenced by immunoSEQ multiplex PCR, and TCRdb holds only the in-frame ones, with some missing. Of 95,000 to 100,000 clones in the sample, approximately 91% were seen once. The sample consisted of peripheral blood. The receptors here all came from a middle-aged man with acute or convalescent COVID-19. The CDR3 runs from the conserved cysteine through the conserved F or W. The D gene is left open where the match is weak. A row's size may be missing; if present it is once, few, many or a size class.

>TRBD1|TRBJ1-1|TRBV5-1|once
CASSFRQGMNTEAFF
TGCGCCAGCAGCTTCAGACAGGGAATGAACACTGAAGCTTTCTTT
>.|TRBJ1-2|TRBV12-3/TRBV12-4|.
CASSLGAAYGYTF
TGTGCCAGCAGTTTAGGGGCAGCCTATGGCTACACCTTC
>.|TRBJ1-6|TRBV2|.
CASSLNFSPLHF
TGTGCCAGCAGTTTAAATTTTTCACCCCTCCACTTT
>TRBD1|TRBJ1-1|TRBV18|.
CASSRGQANTEAFF
TGTGCCAGCTCCCGGGGACAGGCGAACACTGAAGCTTTCTTT
>.|TRBJ2-7|TRBV4-1|.
CASSQNQGGDSYEQYF
TGCGCCAGCAGCCAAAACCAGGGCGGGGACTCCTACGAGCAGTACTTC
>.|TRBJ2-1|TRBV4-2|.
CASSPIGLRGPYNEQFF
TGTGCCAGCAGCCCCATAGGTTTAAGGGGCCCTTACAATGAGCAGTTCTTC
>.|TRBJ2-5|TRBV28|.
CASSNSLRAERETQYF
TGTGCCAGCAGTAACTCCCTAAGGGCCGAGCGGGAGACCCAGTACTTC
>.|TRBJ2-5|TRBV15|.
CATSGKETQYF
TGTGCCACCAGCGGCAAAGAGACCCAGTACTTC
>.|TRBJ1-5|TRBV30|few
CAWSPLSGNQPQHF
TGTGCCTGGAGCCCCCTAAGTGGCAATCAGCCCCAGCATTTT
>TRBD1|TRBJ1-5|TRBV7-9|once
CASSLGTGRGQPQHF
TGTGCCAGCAGCTTAGGGACAGGGAGGGGTCAGCCCCAGCATTTT
>.|TRBJ2-7|TRBV3-1/TRBV3-2|.
CASSSAGPRYEQYF
TGTGCCAGCAGCTCCGCGGGGCCGCGGTACGAGCAGTACTTC
>.|TRBJ2-1|TRBV4-3|.
CASSQGDSPHYNEQFF
TGCGCCAGCAGCCAAGGCGACAGTCCTCACTACAATGAGCAGTTCTTC
>.|TRBJ1-4|TRBV25-1|once
CASSEEGDEKLFF
TGTGCCAGCAGTGAAGAGGGGGATGAAAAACTGTTTTTT
>.|TRBJ1-1|TRBV4-3|.
CASSFQTENTEAFF
TGCGCCAGCAGCTTTCAAACAGAGAACACTGAAGCTTTCTTT
>TRBD1|TRBJ1-1|TRBV11-1|.
CASSLGQNSAFF
TGTGCCAGCAGCTTGGGACAGAACTCGGCTTTCTTT
>TRBD1|TRBJ1-2|TRBV4-1|.
CASSQTHPGGGYGYTF
TGCGCCAGCAGCCAGACCCATCCAGGGGGTGGCTATGGCTACACCTTC
>TRBD1|TRBJ2-2|TRBV3-1/TRBV3-2|.
CASMPSPGQANTGELFF
TGTGCCAGCATGCCAAGTCCGGGACAGGCGAACACCGGGGAGCTGTTTTTT
>.|TRBJ2-7|TRBV14|.
CASSQGGGGTYEQYF
TGTGCCAGCAGCCAGGGGGGCGGGGGAACCTACGAGCAGTACTTC
>.|TRBJ2-3|TRBV2|.
CASGAGETDTQYF
TGTGCCAGCGGGGCAGGGGAAACAGATACGCAGTATTTT
>.|TRBJ2-7|TRBV19|.
CASSIGAGTYEQYF
TGTGCCAGTAGTATAGGGGCAGGGACCTACGAGCAGTACTTC
>.|TRBJ2-1|TRBV2|few
CASSEWSTGSYNEQFF
TGTGCCAGCAGTGAATGGAGTACGGGCTCCTACAATGAGCAGTTCTTC
>.|TRBJ1-3|TRBV7-2|.
CASSTNRFGNTIYF
TGTGCCAGCAGTACAAACAGGTTTGGAAACACCATATATTTT
>.|TRBJ2-5|TRBV5-4|.
CASSIRRVQETQYF
TGTGCCAGCAGCATACGGCGGGTACAAGAGACCCAGTACTTC
>TRBD1|TRBJ1-6|TRBV20-1|.
CSASRQGAGNSPLHF
TGCAGTGCTAGTAGGCAGGGGGCGGGAAATTCACCCCTCCACTTT
>TRBD1|TRBJ1-6|TRBV7-2|few
CASSLVGGQSSYNSPLHF
TGTGCCAGCAGCTTAGTTGGGGGACAGAGCTCCTATAATTCACCCCTCCACTTT
>.|TRBJ2-1|TRBV3-1/TRBV3-2|.
CASSQGAGVGDEQFF
TGTGCCAGCAGCCAAGGTGCAGGGGTAGGGGATGAGCAGTTCTTC
>.|TRBJ1-1|TRBV6-5|.
CASSRTPGGTEAFF
TGTGCCAGCAGCAGGACGCCGGGGGGGACTGAAGCTTTCTTT
>TRBD1|TRBJ2-3|TRBV24-1|.
CATSAGGDTQYF
TGTGCCACCAGTGCAGGGGGAGATACGCAGTATTTT
>TRBD1|TRBJ1-6|TRBV7-6|once
CASSPLGQGDNSPLHF
TGTGCCAGCAGCCCACTGGGACAGGGAGATAATTCACCCCTCCACTTT
>.|TRBJ1-2|TRBV15|.
CATSRGGSGGIGYTF
TGTGCCACCAGCAGGGGTGGCAGCGGGGGTATTGGCTACACCTTC
>TRBD1|TRBJ1-2|TRBV6-1|.
CASSEAETGDYGYTF
TGTGCCAGCAGTGAAGCTGAGACAGGGGACTATGGCTACACCTTC
>.|TRBJ2-2|TRBV7-8|.
CASNTQGASNTGELFF
TGTGCCAGCAATACACAGGGAGCCTCTAACACCGGGGAGCTGTTTTTT
>TRBD1|TRBJ1-1|TRBV6-6|.
CASSNRQGSNTEAFF
TGTGCCAGCAGTAATAGACAGGGGTCGAACACTGAAGCTTTCTTT
>TRBD1|TRBJ2-7|TRBV7-9|.
CASSGRTGGYEQYF
TGTGCCAGCAGCGGAAGGACAGGGGGATACGAGCAGTACTTC
>.|TRBJ1-2|TRBV5-1|.
CASSRDARAANYGYTF
TGCGCCAGCAGCCGGGATGCGAGGGCAGCTAACTATGGCTACACCTTC
>TRBD1|TRBJ1-6|TRBV27|.
CASRDREHSPLHF
TGTGCCAGCAGAGACAGGGAACACTCACCCCTCCACTTT
>.|TRBJ1-2|TRBV9|.
CASSPLSDYGYTF
TGTGCCAGCAGCCCCCTCTCGGACTATGGCTACACCTTC
>.|TRBJ1-4|TRBV18|.
CASSPGAGEKLFF
TGTGCCAGCTCACCGGGAGCGGGGGAAAAACTGTTTTTT
>.|TRBJ2-1|TRBV18|.
CASSPEGLTGEQFF
TGTGCCAGCTCACCTGAGGGCCTGACCGGTGAGCAGTTCTTC
>.|TRBJ2-1|TRBV11-2|.
CASSLELSYNEQFF
TGTGCCAGCAGCTTAGAGCTAAGTTACAATGAGCAGTTCTTC
>TRBD2|TRBJ2-7|TRBV4-2|.
CASSERGGAGLASSYEQYF
TGTGCCAGCAGCGAACGGGGGGGAGCGGGACTAGCTTCCTCCTACGAGCAGTACTTC
>TRBD1|TRBJ2-7|TRBV5-1|.
CASSQDRGEQYF
TGCGCCAGCAGCCAGGACAGGGGCGAGCAGTACTTC
>.|TRBJ2-5|TRBV10-2|.
CASRPTRGQETQYF
TGCGCCAGCCGACCTACCCGCGGGCAAGAGACCCAGTACTTC
>TRBD1|TRBJ1-2|TRBV10-1|.
CASSDTRDSYGYTF
TGCGCCAGCAGTGATACTCGGGACAGCTATGGCTACACCTTC
>TRBD1|TRBJ1-5|TRBV3-1/TRBV3-2|.
CASSTGTGVNQPQHF
TGTGCCAGCAGCACCGGGACAGGGGTCAATCAGCCCCAGCATTTT
>TRBD2|TRBJ2-3|TRBV19|.
CASSISVLAGITDTQYF
TGTGCCAGTAGTATAAGCGTCCTAGCGGGGATCACAGATACGCAGTATTTT
>.|TRBJ2-3|TRBV6-6|.
CASSYSQQGGTDTQYF
TGTGCCAGCAGTTACAGCCAGCAGGGGGGAACAGATACGCAGTATTTT
>TRBD2|TRBJ2-1|TRBV7-2|.
CASSLVASGGINEQFF
TGTGCCAGCAGCTTAGTAGCTAGCGGGGGGATAAATGAGCAGTTCTTC
>TRBD1|TRBJ1-4|TRBV5-4|.
CASSPEGGGGGAGKLFF
TGTGCCAGCAGCCCGGAAGGGGGAGGAGGGGGCGCGGGAAAACTGTTTTTT
>.|TRBJ2-7|TRBV2|.
CASSEGAGSAYEQYF
TGTGCCAGCAGTGAAGGGGCGGGCTCAGCCTACGAGCAGTACTTC
>.|TRBJ2-2|TRBV7-2|.
CASSPTTGQWIGELFF
TGTGCCAGCAGCCCTACGACAGGACAATGGATCGGGGAGCTGTTTTTT
>TRBD1|TRBJ1-5|TRBV6-6|.
CASRQGNQPQHF
TGTGCCAGCAGACAGGGGAATCAGCCCCAGCATTTT
>TRBD1|TRBJ2-7|TRBV7-6|once
CASSYGTGGADEQYF
TGTGCCAGCAGCTACGGGACAGGGGGCGCGGACGAGCAGTACTTC
>TRBD1|TRBJ1-3|TRBV5-1|.
CASSLTGDPSGNTIYF
TGCGCCAGCAGCCTGACAGGGGACCCTTCTGGAAACACCATATATTTT
>TRBD1|TRBJ2-5|TRBV24-1|.
CATSRPGQGETQYF
TGTGCCACCAGCCGACCGGGACAGGGTGAGACCCAGTACTTC